These 21 T cell receptor beta chains came from one sample sequenced in a study of T cells in localized non-small cell lung cancer. The table came from immunoSEQ multiplex PCR; TCRdb's copy has only in-frame clones and leaves some out. In the table there are around 20,000 clones, about 85% of which are singletons. The sample consisted of PBMCs, taken before any cancer treatment. These TCRs come from a woman aged 40 to 75 with stage II squamous cell lung carcinoma.

The chain employs TRBV27 and TRBJ1-2; D is unclear. The length of the CDR3 is 14 residues. Deletions cut 3 bases from V and 5 bases from J, with 13 bases between. Germline values: CDR1 MNHEY, CDR2 SMNVEV (reference sequence). The CDR3 DNA reads as TGTGCCAGCAGTTTGTACGGGGTCGGGTATGGCTACACCTTC. Residues: CASSLYGVGYGYTF.

J is TRBJ2-7 and V is TRBV18; D is perhaps TRBD2 (6 bases). The CDR3 covers 15 residues. Germline CDR1 KGHSH, CDR2 LQKENI. Trimming took off 4 bases at V and 2 bases at J, with 15 bases between the two ends. The CDR3 reads CASSQPGGKTYEQYF. The CDR3 bases are TGTGCCAGCTCACAACCGGGCGGGAAAACCTACGAGCAGTACTTC. The whole variable domain, remainder taken from reference TRBV18 and TRBJ2-7, is NAGVMQNPRHLVRRRGQEARLRCSPMKGHSHVYWYRQLPEEGLKFMVYLQKENIIDESGMPKERFSAEFPKEGPSILRIQQVVRGDSAAYFCASSQPGGKTYEQYFGPGTRLTVT.

This chain uses TRBV7-8 with TRBJ1-5; perhaps TRBD1 as D (5 bases). The CDR3 covers 13 residues. V gave up 1 base and J gave up 11 bases, with 12 bases separating them. Per the germline V gene, CDR1 is SGHVS and CDR2 is FQNEAQ. Written as DNA, the CDR3 is TGTGCCAGCAGCTTAGGAGGGGTCGTGGCCCAGCATTTT. It translates to CASSLGGVVAQHF.

V gene TRBV10-1 combines with J gene TRBJ2-3; perhaps D is TRBD1 or TRBD2 (5 bases each). Germline V CDR1 and CDR2: WNHNN, SYGVQD (reference sequence). The CDR3 spans 17 residues. V gave up 3 bases and J gave up 4 bases, with 20 bases separating them. The CDR3 spells CASSEGLKGTSADTQYF. In DNA form, the CDR3 reads TGCGCCAGCAGTGAAGGCCTAAAGGGGACCTCTGCAGATACGCAGTATTTT.

This chain links TRBV10-3 with TRBJ1-3; D is ambiguous. The CDR3 length is 15 residues. In germline, CDR1 is ENHRY, CDR2 SYGVKD. Trimming shortened V by 3 bases and J by 0 bases, and 9 bases separated the two germline ends. CDR3 nucleotide sequence: TGTGCCATCAGTGAAATGGGTCTCTCTGGAAACACCATATATTTT. Encoded protein: CAISEMGLSGNTIYF.

The chain carries TRBV2 and TRBJ1-4, with TRBD1 matching 9 bases. Germline V gene sequence: CDR1 SNHLY, CDR2 FYNNEI. After removal of 6 bases from V and 0 bases from J, the junction contained 11 bases not matched to a gene. This CDR3 is built from 18 residues. The CDR3 bases are TGTGCCAGCAGCCCCCGGGGACAGGGCAACCCAACTAATGAAAAACTGTTTTTT. This translates into CASSPRGQGNPTNEKLFF. The complete variable domain, with remaining parts taken from reference TRBV2 and TRBJ1-4, reads EPEVTQTPSHQVTQMGQEVILRCVPISNHLYFYWYRQILGQKVEFLVSFYNNEISEKSEIFDDQFSVERPDGSNFTLKIRSTKLEDSAMYFCASSPRGQGNPTNEKLFFGSGTQLSVL.

This clone occurred once. This chain links TRBV5-1 with TRBJ2-7; TRBD2 aligns across 12 bases. Trimming cost V 0 bases and J 3 bases; bases outside gene matches: 4. The CDR3 is 16 amino acids. Germline V CDR1 and CDR2: SGHRS, YFSETQ. The CDR3, as DNA: TGCGCCAGCAGCTTGGCTAGCGGGAGGGCAAACTACGAGCAGTACTTC. Its translation is CASSLASGRANYEQYF.

The chain recombines TRBV27 with TRBJ2-7, with 9 bases fitting TRBD1. Looked up from germline, CDR1 is MNHEY and CDR2 is SMNVEV (reference sequence). The ends lost 5 bases at V and 2 bases at J; junction bases unmatched: 7. This CDR3 is built from 15 residues. The CDR3 loop reads CASSHTGTGTYEQYF. The CDR3 DNA reads as TGTGCCAGCAGTCATACCGGGACAGGGACCTACGAGCAGTACTTC.

The CDR3 region is CASSSIRDTGELFF. The CDR3 DNA reads TGTGCCAGCAGCTCTATAAGGGACACCGGGGAGCTGTTTTTT. The V gene is TRBV7-2, the J gene TRBJ2-2; D is undetermined. Germline assignment: CDR1 SGHTA and CDR2 FQGNSA. The CDR3 has 14 amino acids. V lost 4 bases and J 3 bases, leaving 9 bases between the germline ends.

This clone was detected a few times. The genes are TRBV4-3 and TRBJ2-5; D remains ambiguous. The CDR3 totals 15 residues. Germline assignment: CDR1 LGHNA and CDR2 YSLEER. The V gene lost 0 bases and the J gene lost 3 bases, with 11 bases spanning the gap. The CDR3 DNA is TGCGCCAGCAGCCAAGAGTTGTATAGGGAAGAGACCCAGTACTTC. Protein: CASSQELYREETQYF.

This chain uses TRBV5-6 with TRBJ2-2, with unresolved D. The CDR3 runs 13 residues. Germline CDR1 is SGHDT and CDR2 is YYEEEE. Trimming stripped 1 base from V and 5 bases from J, with 6 bases between. The CDR3 loop reads CASSLSPTGELFF. CDR3 bases: TGTGCCAGCAGCTTGTCCCCGACCGGGGAGCTGTTTTTT. Drawing the rest from reference TRBV5-6 and TRBJ2-2, the complete variable domain is DAGVTQSPTHLIKTRGQQVTLRCSPKSGHDTVSWYQQALGQGPQFIFQYYEEEERQRGNFPDRFSGHQFPNYSSELNVNALLLGDSALYLCASSLSPTGELFFGEGSRLTVL.

The genes are TRBV10-2 and TRBJ1-4; D gene uncertain. The V and J ends lost 3 bases and 8 bases respectively, with 4 bases between them. The CDR3 contains 11 residues. Germline assignment: CDR1 WSHSY and CDR2 SAAADI. For the CDR3, the DNA is TGCGCCAGCAGTGACAGGGAAAAACTGTTTTTT. Its protein is CASSDREKLFF.

This chain joins TRBV5-4 and TRBJ2-1; 7 bases match TRBD2. The V gene's germline CDR1 is SGHNT and CDR2 YYREEE (reference sequence). The CDR3 contains 14 residues. V was pared by 0 bases and J by 8 bases, with 5 bases of the junction left unmatched. DNA for the CDR3: TGTGCCAGCAGCTTGGCTGCGGGAGAGTATGAGCAGTTCTTC. Its translation: CASSLAAGEYEQFF.

In this sample, this clone turned up once. The same CDR3 is also encoded by other DNA sequences in this sample. The rearrangement joins TRBV5-8 to TRBJ2-7; D unresolved. Trimming stripped 0 bases from V and 0 bases from J, with 13 bases between. This CDR3 spans 16 amino acids. The germline V gene encodes CDR1 SGHTS and CDR2 YDEGEE. The CDR3 loop is CASSLVSGRASYEQYF. The CDR3 DNA is TGTGCCAGCAGCTTGGTTTCGGGTCGGGCCTCCTACGAGCAGTACTTC.

This clone was counted a single time. This chain uses TRBV14 with TRBJ2-1; TRBD2 aligns across 7 bases. The germline V gene has CDR1 SGHDN and CDR2 FVKESK. Unmatched junction bases numbered 6, after V lost 5 bases and J lost 8 bases. CDR3 length: 13 amino acids. CDR3: CASSLRLADEQFF. The CDR3 nucleotides read TGTGCCAGCAGCTTAAGACTAGCTGATGAGCAGTTCTTC. Full variable domain (remainder filled in from reference TRBV14 and TRBJ2-1): EAGVTQFPSHSVIEKGQTVTLRCDPISGHDNLYWYRRVMGKEIKFLLHFVKESKQDESGMPNNRFLAERTGGTYSTLKVQPAELEDSGVYFCASSLRLADEQFFGPGTRLTVL.

This rearrangement joins TRBV5-1 to TRBJ2-3; unclear D gene. This CDR3 is built from 14 residues. V was trimmed by 5 bases and J by 6 bases, leaving 16 bases between them. Germline-derived CDR1 and CDR2 are SGHRS and YFSETQ. The CDR3 bases are TGCGCCAGCAGTAAACGGCCCGAAGTCGATACGCAGTATTTT. Translating it yields CASSKRPEVDTQYF.

This clone was counted a single time. In DNA form, the CDR3 reads TGTGCCAGCAAGTCTAGCGCCTACGAGCAGTACTTC. This translates into CASKSSAYEQYF. The genes are TRBV2 and TRBJ2-7; perhaps TRBD2 as D (6 bases). Between the trimmed V and J ends, which lost 7 bases and 2 bases, there was a span of 9 bases. The CDR3 loop spans 12 amino acids. CDR1 is SNHLY, CDR2 FYNNEI, per germline. The variable domain in full, completed from reference TRBV2 and TRBJ2-7, reads EPEVTQTPSHQVTQMGQEVILRCVPISNHLYFYWYRQILGQKVEFLVSFYNNEISEKSEIFDDQFSVERPDGSNFTLKIRSTKLEDSAMYFCASKSSAYEQYFGPGTRLTVT.

This CDR3 is CASSLLEGGGLEKLFF. In DNA, the CDR3 is TGTGCCAGCAGCCTTCTCGAAGGGGGCGGATTGGAAAAACTGTTTTTT. This chain links TRBV7-9 with TRBJ1-4; 7 bases fit TRBD1. Germline V gene data show CDR1 as SEHNR and CDR2 as FQNEAQ (reference sequence). This CDR3 comprises 16 residues. Trimming took 5 bases from V and 8 from J; bases not matched to a gene: 14. The full variable domain, its missing parts supplied by reference TRBV7-9 and TRBJ1-4, is DTGVSQNPRHKITKRGQNVTFRCDPISEHNRLYWYRQTLGQGPEFLTYFQNEAQLEKSRLLSDRFSAERPKGSFSTLEIQRTEQGDSAMYLCASSLLEGGGLEKLFFGSGTQLSVL.

J is TRBJ2-3 and V is TRBV29-1, with D perhaps TRBD1 or TRBD2 (5 bases each). The CDR3 contains 12 residues. Trimming pared 7 bases from V and 6 bases from J, leaving 14 bases between. Germline V gene sequence: CDR1 SQVTM, CDR2 ANQGSEA. The CDR3 coding sequence is TGCAGCGCCGGGGCCCTGGGGGATACGCAGTATTTT. Protein: CSAGALGDTQYF.

The chain joins TRBV5-6 to TRBJ2-7; the D gene is possibly TRBD1 (5 bases). This CDR3 has 15 amino acids. The V end lost 0 bases, the J end lost 3 bases, and 13 bases lay between the germline ends. The germline gives CDR1 SGHDT, CDR2 YYEEEE. The CDR3 DNA follows: TGTGCCAGCAGCTTGGTCCAGGGCCGCAACTACGAGCAGTACTTC. Encoded protein: CASSLVQGRNYEQYF.

The V call is TRBV20-1, the J call TRBJ2-7; the D gene is possibly TRBD1 (5 bases). This CDR3 is 11 amino acids long. Trimming cost V 5 bases and J 8 bases, with 13 bases left between them. Germline CDR1 reads DFQATT; CDR2 reads SNEGSKA (reference sequence). The CDR3 sequence is CSAERTPQQYF. CDR3 in DNA: TGCAGTGCTGAAAGGACACCTCAGCAGTACTTC.